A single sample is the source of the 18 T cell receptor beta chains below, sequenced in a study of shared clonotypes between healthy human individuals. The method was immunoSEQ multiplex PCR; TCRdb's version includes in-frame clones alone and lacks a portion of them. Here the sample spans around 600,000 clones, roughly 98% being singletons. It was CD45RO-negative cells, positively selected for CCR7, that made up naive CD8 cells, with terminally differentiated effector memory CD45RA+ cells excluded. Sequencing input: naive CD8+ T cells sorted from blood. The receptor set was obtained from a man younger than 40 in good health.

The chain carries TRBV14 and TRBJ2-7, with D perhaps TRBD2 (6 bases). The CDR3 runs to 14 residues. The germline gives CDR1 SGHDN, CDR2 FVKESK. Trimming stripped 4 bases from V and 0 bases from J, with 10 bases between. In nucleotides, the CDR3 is TGTGCCAGCAGCCTAGCGGACCTCTCCTACGAGCAGTACTTC. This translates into CASSLADLSYEQYF.

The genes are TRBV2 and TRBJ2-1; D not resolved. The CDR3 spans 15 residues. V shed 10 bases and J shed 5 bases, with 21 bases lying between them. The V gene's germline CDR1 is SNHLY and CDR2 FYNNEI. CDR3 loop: CAILPRSQGDNEQFF. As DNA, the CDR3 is TGTGCCATCCTCCCCCGTAGTCAAGGCGACAATGAGCAGTTCTTC.

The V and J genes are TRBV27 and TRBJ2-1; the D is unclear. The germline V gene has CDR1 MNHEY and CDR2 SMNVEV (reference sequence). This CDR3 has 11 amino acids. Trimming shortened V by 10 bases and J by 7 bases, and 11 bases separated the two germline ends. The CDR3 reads CATTLRNEQFF. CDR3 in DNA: TGTGCCACCACACTAAGGAATGAGCAGTTCTTC.

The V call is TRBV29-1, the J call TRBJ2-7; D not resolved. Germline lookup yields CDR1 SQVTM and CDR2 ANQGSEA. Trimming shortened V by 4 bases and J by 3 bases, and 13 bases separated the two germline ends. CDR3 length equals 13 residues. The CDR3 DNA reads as TGCAGCGTTGTTCGAGACCCTGGCTACGAGCAGTACTTC. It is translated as CSVVRDPGYEQYF.

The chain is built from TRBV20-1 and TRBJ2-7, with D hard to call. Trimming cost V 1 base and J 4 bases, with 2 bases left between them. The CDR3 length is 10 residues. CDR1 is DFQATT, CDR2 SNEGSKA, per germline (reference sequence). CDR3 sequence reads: CSARVYEQYF. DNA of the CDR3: TGCAGTGCTAGAGTGTACGAGCAGTACTTC.

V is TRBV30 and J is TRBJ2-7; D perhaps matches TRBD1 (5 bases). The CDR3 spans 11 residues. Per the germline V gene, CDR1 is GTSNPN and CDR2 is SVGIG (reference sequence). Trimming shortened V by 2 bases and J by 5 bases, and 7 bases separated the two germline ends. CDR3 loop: CAWSRTNEQYF. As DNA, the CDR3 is TGTGCCTGGAGTCGGACAAACGAGCAGTACTTC. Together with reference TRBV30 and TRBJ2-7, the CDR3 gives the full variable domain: SQTIHQWPATLVQPVGSPLSLECTVEGTSNPNLYWYRQAAGRGLQLLFYSVGIGQISSEVPQNLSASRPQDRQFILSSKKLLLSDSGFYLCAWSRTNEQYFGPGTRLTVT.

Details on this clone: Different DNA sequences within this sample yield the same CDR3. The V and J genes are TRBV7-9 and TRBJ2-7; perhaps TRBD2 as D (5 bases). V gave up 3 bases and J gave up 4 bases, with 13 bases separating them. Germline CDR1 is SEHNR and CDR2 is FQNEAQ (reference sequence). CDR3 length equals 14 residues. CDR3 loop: CASSFPSRPYEQYF. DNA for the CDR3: TGTGCCAGCAGCTTTCCTAGCAGACCTTACGAGCAGTACTTC.

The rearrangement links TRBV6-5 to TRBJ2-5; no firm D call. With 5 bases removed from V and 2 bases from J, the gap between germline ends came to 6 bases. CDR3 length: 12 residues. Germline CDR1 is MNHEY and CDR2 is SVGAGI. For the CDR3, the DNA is TGTGCCAGCAGTCATACGCAAGAGACCCAGTACTTC. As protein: CASSHTQETQYF.

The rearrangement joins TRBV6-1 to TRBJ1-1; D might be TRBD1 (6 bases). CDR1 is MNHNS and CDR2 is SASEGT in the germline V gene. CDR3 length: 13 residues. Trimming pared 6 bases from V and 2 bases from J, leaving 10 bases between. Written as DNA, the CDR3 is TGTGCCAGCAGCCGGGGACAAAACACTGAAGCTTTCTTT. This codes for CASSRGQNTEAFF.

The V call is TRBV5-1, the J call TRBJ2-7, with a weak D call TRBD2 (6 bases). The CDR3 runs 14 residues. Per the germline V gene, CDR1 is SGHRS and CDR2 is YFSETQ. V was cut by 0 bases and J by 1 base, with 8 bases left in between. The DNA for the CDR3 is TGCGCCAGCAGCTTGGAGGGACTTTCCTACGAGCAGTACTTC. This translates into CASSLEGLSYEQYF. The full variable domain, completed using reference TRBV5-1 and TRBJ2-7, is KAGVTQTPRYLIKTRGQQVTLSCSPISGHRSVSWYQQTPGQGLQFLFEYFSETQRNKGNFPGRFSGRQFSNSRSEMNVSTLELGDSALYLCASSLEGLSYEQYFGPGTRLTVT.

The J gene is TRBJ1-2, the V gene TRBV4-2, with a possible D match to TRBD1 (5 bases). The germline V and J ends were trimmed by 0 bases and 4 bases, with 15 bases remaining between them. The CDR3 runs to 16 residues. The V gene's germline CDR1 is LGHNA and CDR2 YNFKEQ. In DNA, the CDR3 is TGTGCCAGCAGCCAAGACCCCCGGGGGACGGGCTATGGCTACACCTTC. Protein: CASSQDPRGTGYGYTF.

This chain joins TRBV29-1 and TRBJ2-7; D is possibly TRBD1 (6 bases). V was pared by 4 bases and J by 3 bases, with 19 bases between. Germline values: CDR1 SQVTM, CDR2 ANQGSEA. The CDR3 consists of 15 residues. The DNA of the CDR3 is TGCAGCGTTGTAGAGGCAGGGGCCGGCTACTACGAGCAGTACTTC. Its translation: CSVVEAGAGYYEQYF.

This chain's CDR3 is CASSLGLAWETQYF. The CDR3 region has the DNA TGTGCCAGCAGCTTGGGTCTAGCATGGGAGACCCAGTACTTC. The chain combines TRBV5-6 with TRBJ2-5; the D gene is possibly TRBD2 (5 bases). This CDR3 comprises 14 residues. From germline, CDR1 is SGHDT and CDR2 YYEEEE. V shed 0 bases and J shed 5 bases, with 11 bases lying between them.

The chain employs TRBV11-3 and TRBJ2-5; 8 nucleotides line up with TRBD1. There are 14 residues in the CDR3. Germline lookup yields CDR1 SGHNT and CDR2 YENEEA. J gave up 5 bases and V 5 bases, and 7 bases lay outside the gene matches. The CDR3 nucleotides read TGTGCCAGCAGCCCGCAGGGGGCTGGGGAGACCCAGTACTTC. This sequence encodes CASSPQGAGETQYF.

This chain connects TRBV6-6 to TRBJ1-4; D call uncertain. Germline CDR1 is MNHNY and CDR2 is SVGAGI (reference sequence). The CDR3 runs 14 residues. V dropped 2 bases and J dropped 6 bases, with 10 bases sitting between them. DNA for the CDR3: TGTGCCAGCAGTTACGTTAGGTTAGATGAAAAACTGTTTTTT. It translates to CASSYVRLDEKLFF.

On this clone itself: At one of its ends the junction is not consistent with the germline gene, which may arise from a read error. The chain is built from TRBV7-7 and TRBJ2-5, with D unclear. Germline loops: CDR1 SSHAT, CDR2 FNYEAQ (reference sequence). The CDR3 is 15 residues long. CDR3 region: CASSLEPTASETQYF. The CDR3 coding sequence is TGTGCTAGCAGCTTAGAGCCCACTGCTTCGGAGACCCAGTACTTC.

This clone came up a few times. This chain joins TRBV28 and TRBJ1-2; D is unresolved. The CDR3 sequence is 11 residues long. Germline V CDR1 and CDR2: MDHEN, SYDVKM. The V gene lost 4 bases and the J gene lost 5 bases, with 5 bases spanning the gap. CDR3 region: CASSYQYGYTF. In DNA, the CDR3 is TGTGCCAGCAGTTATCAATATGGCTACACCTTC.

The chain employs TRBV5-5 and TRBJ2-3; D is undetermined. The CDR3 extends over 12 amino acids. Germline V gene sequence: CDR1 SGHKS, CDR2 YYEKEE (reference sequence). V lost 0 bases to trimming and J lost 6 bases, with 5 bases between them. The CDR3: CASSLVEDTQYF. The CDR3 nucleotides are TGTGCCAGCAGCTTGGTTGAGGATACGCAGTATTTT.